The present T cell receptor beta chain was sequenced within a study of T-cell reconstitution after alpha-beta-depleted transplantation in children. Preparation of the TCRbeta library used unique molecular identifiers. TCRdb ran MiXCR on the PCR reads and lists one entry per CDR3 protein. The table lists about 310,000 distinct CDR3 sequences, more than 20% of them singletons. V lost 1 base and J 2 bases, leaving 12 bases between the germline ends. Germline CDR1 is SGHVS and CDR2 is FNYEAQ. CDR3 length: 15 residues. This clonotype was picked up a small number of times. V gene TRBV7-6 combines with J gene TRBJ2-7; D possibly matches TRBD1 or TRBD2 (5 bases each). The clonotype comes from a male patient aged 10 to 17 who had a stem cell transplant for acute lymphoblastic leukemia, so the T cells may come from the graft donor. Sequenced material: PBMCs, mostly from graft donor cells, taken 180 days after TCRalphabeta/CD19-depleted stem cell transplant. The CDR3 nucleotides read TGTGCCAGCAGCTTAGAGGCAGGGACGACCTACGAGCAGTACTTC. It is translated as CASSLEAGTTYEQYF.